This T cell receptor (beta chain) was found in a study of blood T cell repertoires in COVID-19. In the study overall: Sources were T cells, B-cell-depleted T cells, or PBMCs; the material itself was cDNA or gDNA.

Trimming at V came to 4 bases and at J to 5 bases, leaving 7 bases not matched to a gene. Germline-derived CDR1 and CDR2 are SNHLY and FYNNEI. The CDR3 extends over 15 amino acids. What the recovered Cohort 3 donors had was two negative PCRs, clearance, or symptom resolution. In the original processing: Estimation of nucleated cell counts relied on the amplification of reference gene primers. Sequencing was performed with immunoSEQ multiplex PCR; in TCRdb, only in-frame clones are kept and a portion is missing. That table gives V, J and clone size, and the DNA gave D and trimming. This table has hundreds of thousands of clones, about nine tenths appearing once.

Material for sequencing was PBMCs or T cells enriched from blood (not recorded which). This receptor was identified in a man aged 60-69 years who had recovered from COVID-19. The V call is TRBV2, the J call TRBJ1-4; 7 bases match TRBD1. The CDR3 loop is CASSVYRGGNEKLFF. CDR3 DNA sequence: TGTGCCAGCAGTGTCTACAGGGGTGGGAATGAAAAACTGTTTTTT.